Only a few counts were recorded for the clone carrying this T cell receptor beta chain. Its antigen is unknown. This sample is drawn from a study of T cell responses to AZD1222 COVID-19 vaccine. Study results and limitations: The donors showed a predominance of white British ancestry and of females, with possible underestimation of clonal diversity.

The assay was immunoSEQ multiplex PCR, and TCRdb's table has in-frame clones only and misses some. The sample contains roughly 190,000 clones, more than 85% of which appear only once. The origin of this receptor is an adult who received the AZD1222 COVID-19 vaccine. Here the sequenced sample was peripheral blood, taken 28 days after the second AZD1222 dose.

The CDR3 protein is CASSTTVRNTEAFF. CDR3 sequence (DNA): TGTGCCAGCAGCACCACCGTAAGGAACACTGAAGCTTTCTTT. This sequence joins TRBV7-9 and TRBJ1-1; no reliable D call. V dropped 5 bases and J dropped 1 base, with 11 bases sitting between them. Germline V lookup: CDR1 SEHNR, CDR2 FQNEAQ (reference sequence). The CDR3 contains 14 residues. Complete variable domain (other parts from reference TRBV7-9 and TRBJ1-1): DTGVSQNPRHKITKRGQNVTFRCDPISEHNRLYWYRQTLGQGPEFLTYFQNEAQLEKSRLLSDRFSAERPKGSFSTLEIQRTEQGDSAMYLCASSTTVRNTEAFFGQGTRLTVV.